The 21 T cell receptor beta chains below were found in one sample sequenced in a study of T cell repertoires in cytomegalovirus infection. No antigen has been identified for these receptors. MiXCR, run by TCRdb on the reads, gives a single entry per CDR3 protein. The repertoire consists of roughly 310,000 distinct CDR3 sequences, with 25% to 35% occurring once and the leading ten covering roughly 20%. Sequencing used cultured PBMCs, obtained from culture after CMV antigen stimulation. Receptors were obtained from a human donor in good health (CMV status not recorded). Some clones in this sample may be carry-over from other donors' samples.

This clonotype has a handful of counts. The chain uses TRBV28 and TRBJ1-1; D possibly corresponds to TRBD1 (5 bases). V lost 6 bases to trimming and J lost 6 bases, with 26 bases between them. CDR1 is MDHEN and CDR2 is SYDVKM in the germline V gene. CDR3 length equals 17 residues. This chain's CDR3 is CASSRKGPGLLRAEAFF. The CDR3 coding sequence is TGTGCCAGCAGCAGAAAGGGGCCGGGACTACTCCGGGCTGAAGCTTTCTTT. The whole variable domain, filled in from reference TRBV28 and TRBJ1-1, reads DVKVTQSSRYLVKRTGEKVFLECVQDMDHENMFWYRQDPGLGLRLIYFSYDVKMKEKGDIPEGYSVSREKKERFSLILESASTNQTSMYLCASSRKGPGLLRAEAFFGQGTRLTVV.

In its sample, this clonotype was seen a few times. V and J are TRBV7-8 and TRBJ1-1; D unresolved. V gave up 0 bases and J gave up 8 bases, with 25 bases separating them. Per germline, CDR1 SGHVS and CDR2 FQNEAQ. This CDR3 region has 18 residues. The CDR3 protein is CASSLAALGLVPVEEAFF. CDR3 in DNA: TGTGCCAGCAGCTTAGCTGCACTGGGGTTGGTTCCAGTAGAAGAAGCTTTCTTT.

The sample holds a few counts of this clonotype. V is TRBV5-4 and J is TRBJ2-1; 10 nucleotides agree with TRBD2. The J segment lost 3 bases and the V segment lost 4 bases, leaving 7 bases of the junction unmatched. The CDR3 runs to 16 residues. Germline V gives CDR1 SGHNT, CDR2 YYREEE (reference sequence). The CDR3 loop is CASSQQAGGYYNEQFF. For the CDR3, the DNA is TGTGCCAGCAGCCAACAAGCGGGAGGGTACTACAATGAGCAGTTCTTC.

CDR3 DNA: TGTGCCAGCAGCCAACGAGCAGGGGGGAACACCGGGGAGCTGTTTTTT. Its protein product is CASSQRAGGNTGELFF. This chain uses TRBV9 with TRBJ2-2; 7 positions agree with TRBD1. CDR1 is SGDLS, CDR2 YYNGEE, per germline. J gave up 1 base and V 4 bases, and 7 bases lay outside the gene matches. This CDR3 contains 16 residues.

The V call is TRBV2, the J call TRBJ1-6; the match to TRBD1 covers 10 bases. The V segment lost 0 bases and the J segment 10 bases; nucleotides outside the gene matches: 9. The CDR3 runs 17 residues. The germline gives CDR1 SNHLY, CDR2 FYNNEI. This CDR3 reads CASSEALRGTGESPLHF. The CDR3 DNA is TGTGCCAGCAGTGAAGCGCTTCGAGGGACAGGGGAATCACCCCTCCACTTT.

The gene calls are TRBV7-6 and TRBJ2-2; 10 nucleotides match TRBD2. Germline CDR1 SGHVS, CDR2 FNYEAQ. This CDR3 has 17 residues. After removal of 0 bases from V and 4 bases from J, the junction contained 5 bases not matched to a gene. DNA of the CDR3: TGTGCCAGCAGCTTAGCTCTAGCGGGAGTGGGCACCGGGGAGCTGTTTTTT. This gives the protein CASSLALAGVGTGELFF.

The rearrangement uses TRBV4-1 and TRBJ2-3; D might be TRBD2 (6 bases). V was pared by 4 bases and J by 10 bases, with 15 bases between. CDR3 length: 13 residues. The germline V gene encodes CDR1 MGHRA and CDR2 YSYEKL. CDR3 loop: CASSPLGGLPQYF. CDR3 nucleotide sequence: TGCGCCAGCAGCCCCTTGGGGGGTTTACCGCAGTATTTT.

The CDR3 region is CASSLGWQDNQPQHF. The CDR3 DNA reads as TGTGCCAGCAGCTTAGGCTGGCAGGACAATCAGCCCCAGCATTTT. V gene TRBV7-2 combines with J gene TRBJ1-5; D unresolved. The CDR3 is made up of 15 amino acids. Germline V CDR1 and CDR2: SGHTA, FQGNSA. With 1 base removed from V and 3 bases from J, the gap between germline ends came to 10 bases.

This chain links TRBV5-1 with TRBJ1-4; no definite D call. Trimming took off 0 bases at V and 0 bases at J, with 9 bases between the two ends. This CDR3 has 16 residues. The germline V gene has CDR1 SGHRS and CDR2 YFSETQ. CDR3 sequence (DNA): TGCGCCAGCAGCTTGGGGACGGCACCAACTAATGAAAAACTGTTTTTT. Translation gives CASSLGTAPTNEKLFF.

This clonotype occurred a few times. This rearrangement joins TRBV28 to TRBJ1-6; 7 bases agree with TRBD1. Per the germline V gene, CDR1 is MDHEN and CDR2 is SYDVKM. The CDR3 has 14 amino acids. J was trimmed by 6 bases and V by 3 bases; bases with no gene match: 2. In nucleotides, the CDR3 is TGTGCCAGCAGTTTCCGGGACAGTAATTCACCCCTCCACTTT. Protein sequence: CASSFRDSNSPLHF.

The chain has TRBV7-2 and TRBJ2-2; 7 positions agree with TRBD2. The CDR3 is 18 amino acids. Trimming at V came to 5 bases and at J to 7 bases, leaving 19 bases not matched to a gene. Germline values: CDR1 SGHTA, CDR2 FQGNSA. Here the CDR3 DNA reads TGTGCCAGCAGCCGGCCCTGGGGGGGATTAGGCCATATCGGGGAGCTGTTTTTT. Its protein is CASSRPWGGLGHIGELFF.

J is TRBJ1-1 and V is TRBV20-1; no definite D call. This CDR3 contains 11 residues. Germline values: CDR1 DFQATT, CDR2 SNEGSKA (reference sequence). V was trimmed by 6 bases and J by 5 bases, leaving 10 bases between them. Here the CDR3 DNA reads TGCAGTGCCCCGATCAATACTGAAGCTTTCTTT. This translates into CSAPINTEAFF.

This clonotype was found many times. The V call is TRBV5-4, the J call TRBJ2-2, with D possibly matching TRBD2 (5 bases). Germline V gene sequence: CDR1 SGHNT, CDR2 YYREEE (reference sequence). With 4 bases removed from V and 5 bases from J, the gap between germline ends came to 15 bases. This CDR3 has 15 amino acids. CDR3 nucleotides: TGTGCCAGCAGCCCTCCTCGGGGAAGGACCGGGGAGCTGTTTTTT. The encoded protein is CASSPPRGRTGELFF.

The rearrangement uses TRBV2 and TRBJ2-2, with D unclear. V gave up 7 bases and J gave up 5 bases, with 11 bases separating them. Germline CDR1 reads SNHLY; CDR2 reads FYNNEI. The CDR3 has 13 amino acids. CDR3 residues: CASTETGTGELFF. Here the CDR3 DNA reads TGTGCCAGCACCGAGACGGGTACCGGGGAGCTGTTTTTT.

This clonotype has a handful of counts. This chain uses TRBV7-8 with TRBJ2-2; the D gene could be TRBD1 or TRBD2 (5 bases each). The CDR3 length is 16 residues. V was shortened by 7 bases and J by 4 bases, with 19 bases between the two germline ends. Germline V gene sequence: CDR1 SGHVS, CDR2 FQNEAQ. The CDR3 sequence: CASMWSVFGGTGELFF. DNA for the CDR3: TGTGCCAGCATGTGGAGTGTGTTTGGGGGCACCGGGGAGCTGTTTTTT. The complete variable domain, with remaining parts taken from reference TRBV7-8 and TRBJ2-2, reads GAGVSQSPRYKVAKRGQDVALRCDPISGHVSLFWYQQALGQGPEFLTYFQNEAQLDKSGLPSDRFFAERPEGSVSTLKIQRTQQEDSAVYLCASMWSVFGGTGELFFGEGSRLTVL.

The rearrangement joins TRBV7-3 to TRBJ2-3; 8 nucleotides match TRBD2. Germline loops: CDR1 SGHTA, CDR2 FQGTGA. The length of the CDR3 is 14 residues. V lost 11 bases and J lost 1; bases outside the gene matches: 8. DNA of the CDR3: TGTGCCTCTAGGTCAGCGGGGGGCACAGATACGCAGTATTTT. Translation gives CASRSAGGTDTQYF. The variable domain in full, with the rest retrieved from reference TRBV7-3 and TRBJ2-3, is GAGVSQTPSNKVTEKGKYVELRCDPISGHTALYWYRQSLGQGPEFLIYFQGTGAADDSGLPNDRFFAVRPEGSVSTLKIQRTERGDSAVYLCASRSAGGTDTQYFGPGTRLTVL.

V is TRBV19 and J is TRBJ2-7, with a possible D match to TRBD1 (5 bases). The CDR3 covers 15 residues. Trimming left V 2 bases short and J 1 base short, with 12 bases between. Germline V gene lookup returns CDR1 LNHDA and CDR2 SQIVND (reference sequence). The CDR3 spells CASSISGHLSYEQYF. CDR3 coding DNA: TGTGCCAGTAGTATAAGTGGACACCTGTCCTACGAGCAGTACTTC.

The rearrangement links TRBV10-1 to TRBJ1-6; maybe TRBD1 (6 bases). The V end was cut by 11 bases, the J end by 8 bases, with 13 bases between. CDR3 length: 12 amino acids. Germline-derived CDR1 and CDR2 are WNHNN and SYGVQD (reference sequence). This CDR3 reads CAAEGGDSPLHF. Written as DNA, the CDR3 is TGCGCCGCAGAGGGGGGAGATTCACCCCTCCACTTT.

The V gene is TRBV7-8, the J gene TRBJ2-3; 12 nucleotides match TRBD1. The germline V gene encodes CDR1 SGHVS and CDR2 FQNEAQ. The CDR3 is 17 residues long. V lost 0 bases and J lost 4; bases outside the gene matches: 5. CDR3 DNA: TGTGCCAGCAGCTTAGCGGTGGGGACAGGGGGCCCAGATACGCAGTATTTT. It codes for CASSLAVGTGGPDTQYF.

This clonotype was seen a few times. The chain is built from TRBV6-6 and TRBJ2-1; 8 positions match TRBD2. V trimming: 7 bases; J trimming: 5 bases; junction bases outside the gene matches: 4. The germline V gene has CDR1 MNHNY and CDR2 SVGAGI (reference sequence). This CDR3 has 13 amino acids. CDR3 in amino acids: CASTKAGDNEQFF. In DNA form, the CDR3 reads TGTGCCAGCACCAAAGCGGGGGACAATGAGCAGTTCTTC.

V gene TRBV2 combines with J gene TRBJ1-2, with 12 bases aligning to TRBD1. Germline CDR1 is SNHLY and CDR2 is FYNNEI. With 6 bases clipped from V and 8 bases from J, the junction kept 10 bases outside the gene matches. The CDR3 extends over 15 amino acids. DNA of the CDR3: TGTGCCAGCAGAGCAGGGACAGGGGGCACCGTGGGCTACACCTTC. It specifies CASRAGTGGTVGYTF.